These 21 T cell receptor beta chains came from one sample sequenced in a study of blood T cell repertoires in COVID-19. Sequenced by immunoSEQ multiplex PCR; TCRdb stores in-frame clones only, minus some. The table shows 250,000 to 400,000 clones, with under 90% occurring only once. Sample: peripheral blood. These receptor sequences come from a woman younger than 45 with COVID-19, enrolled during active disease.

The chain is built from TRBV28 and TRBJ2-7, with 9 bases lining up with TRBD1. Germline lookup yields CDR1 MDHEN and CDR2 SYDVKM. The CDR3 is 16 residues long. V shed 5 bases and J 3 bases; nucleotides not matched to a gene: 11. As DNA, the CDR3 is TGTGCCAGCAGTGAACGGACAGGGGCGGGATTCTACGAGCAGTACTTC. Protein sequence: CASSERTGAGFYEQYF. Using reference TRBV28 and TRBJ2-7 for the parts outside the CDR3, the full variable domain is DVKVTQSSRYLVKRTGEKVFLECVQDMDHENMFWYRQDPGLGLRLIYFSYDVKMKEKGDIPEGYSVSREKKERFSLILESASTNQTSMYLCASSERTGAGFYEQYFGPGTRLTVT.

The chain links TRBV5-1 to TRBJ2-3; 10 nucleotides agree with TRBD2. Germline CDR1 and CDR2: SGHRS and YFSETQ. Germline trimming cut 4 bases from V and 5 bases from J; bases unmatched to any gene: 7. This CDR3 comprises 15 residues. The CDR3 DNA reads as TGCGCCAGCAGCCTGAGCGGGAGGGCCTTAGATACGCAGTATTTT. This translates into CASSLSGRALDTQYF.

This clone was counted a few times. The V and J genes are TRBV5-1 and TRBJ1-2; perhaps TRBD1 as D (6 bases). Germline V gene lookup returns CDR1 SGHRS and CDR2 YFSETQ. V lost 4 bases, J lost 4 bases, and 14 bases lay in between. The CDR3 loop spans 14 amino acids. For the CDR3, the DNA is TGCGCCAGCAGCAACGGGGGGCAGCTCTATGGCTACACCTTC. This codes for CASSNGGQLYGYTF.

This chain uses TRBV29-1 with TRBJ2-5; 7 nucleotides align to TRBD2. Germline CDR1 is SQVTM and CDR2 is ANQGSEA. The V segment lost 3 bases and the J segment 5 bases; nucleotides outside the gene matches: 9. The CDR3 runs to 14 residues. CDR3 bases: TGCAGCGTTGAGTGGCGGGAGTCGGGGGAGACCCAGTACTTC. Protein product: CSVEWRESGETQYF.

The rearrangement joins TRBV11-2 to TRBJ1-3; D not certain. V was shortened by 6 bases and J by 0 bases, with 9 bases between the two germline ends. Germline V gene sequence: CDR1 SGHAT, CDR2 FQNNGV. The CDR3 has 14 residues. CDR3: CASSPGFSGNTIYF. CDR3 nucleotide sequence: TGTGCCAGCAGTCCGGGGTTCTCTGGAAACACCATATATTTT. The complete variable domain, with remaining parts taken from reference TRBV11-2 and TRBJ1-3, reads EAGVAQSPRYKIIEKRQSVAFWCNPISGHATLYWYQQILGQGPKLLIQFQNNGVVDDSQLPKDRFSAERLKGVDSTLKIQPAKLEDSAVYLCASSPGFSGNTIYFGEGSWLTVV.

J is TRBJ2-1 and V is TRBV11-3; D might be TRBD1 (5 bases). The CDR3 has 15 amino acids. Germline lookup yields CDR1 SGHNT and CDR2 YENEEA. Trimming removed 5 bases at V and 1 base at J, with 12 bases between. The CDR3 region is CASSREQGSYNEQFF. DNA of the CDR3: TGTGCCAGCAGCCGTGAGCAGGGTTCCTACAATGAGCAGTTCTTC.

The chain uses TRBV3-1 (or the pseudogene TRBV3-2) and TRBJ2-1; 12 bases are a match to TRBD2. The germline gives CDR1 LGHDT, CDR2 YNNKEL (reference sequence). With 3 bases clipped from V and 8 bases from J, the junction kept 8 bases outside the gene matches. CDR3 size: 16 residues. CDR3 sequence: CASSQTSGSPFYEQFF. The CDR3, as DNA: TGTGCCAGCAGCCAGACTAGCGGGAGCCCTTTTTATGAGCAGTTCTTC.

This chain joins TRBV19 and TRBJ1-5, with TRBD1 identical over 7 bases. V gave up 4 bases and J gave up 5 bases; unmatched junction bases: 8. Per the germline V gene, CDR1 is LNHDA and CDR2 is SQIVND (reference sequence). The CDR3 contains 15 residues. CDR3: CASSTGQGGHQPQHF. In nucleotides, the CDR3 is TGTGCCAGTAGTACAGGACAAGGGGGCCATCAGCCCCAGCATTTT.

This chain joins TRBV19 and TRBJ1-1, with unresolved D. Germline V CDR1 and CDR2: LNHDA, SQIVND (reference sequence). The V gene lost 0 bases and the J gene lost 7 bases, with 12 bases spanning the gap. The CDR3 spans 14 residues. The CDR3 DNA reads as TGTGCCAGTAGTATAGATCGGTTGCGGGGTGAAGCTTTCTTT. This gives the protein CASSIDRLRGEAFF.

The chain has TRBV5-5 and TRBJ1-5; maybe TRBD1 (5 bases). The CDR3 has 15 residues. Germline V gene data show CDR1 as SGHKS and CDR2 as YYEKEE (reference sequence). The ends were cut back, 4 bases at V and 2 bases at J, with 13 bases in the middle. The CDR3 DNA follows: TGTGCCAGCAGCGCCCAGACAGTTGGCAATCAGCCCCAGCATTTT. Encoded protein: CASSAQTVGNQPQHF.

This chain joins TRBV11-1 and TRBJ2-5, with D maybe TRBD2 (5 bases). From germline, CDR1 is SGHAT and CDR2 FQDESV (reference sequence). The CDR3 contains 15 residues. The germline V and J ends were trimmed by 7 bases and 3 bases, with 18 bases remaining between them. In nucleotides, the CDR3 is TGTGCCAGCACAACTTCCGGGAAAGTGGAAGAGACCCAGTACTTC. It encodes CASTTSGKVEETQYF.

The CDR3 DNA follows: TGCGCCAGCAGCCAAGATAAAGGCGGGAGCTCCTACAATGAGCAGTTCTTC. The encoded protein is CASSQDKGGSSYNEQFF. J is TRBJ2-1 and V is TRBV4-1, with 7 bases identical to TRBD2. V dropped 0 bases and J dropped 0; count of bases not matched to a gene: 5. The length of the CDR3 is 17 residues. Germline V gene sequence: CDR1 MGHRA, CDR2 YSYEKL.

The V and J genes are TRBV11-1 and TRBJ1-2, with D perhaps TRBD1 (5 bases). CDR3 size: 14 residues. V lost 2 bases, J lost 7 bases, and 14 bases lay in between. Germline loops: CDR1 SGHAT, CDR2 FQDESV (reference sequence). The CDR3 bases are TGTGCCAGCAGCTTAAGTGACCAGGGTATTGGCTACACCTTC. It encodes CASSLSDQGIGYTF.

This clone was counted once. The rearrangement joins TRBV4-1 to TRBJ2-7, with D possibly matching TRBD1 (5 bases). This CDR3 has 15 amino acids. CDR1 and CDR2 (germline): MGHRA, YSYEKL. Trimming took 1 base from V and 3 from J, leaving 13 bases between them. CDR3 nucleotide sequence: TGCGCCAGCAGCCAAGGGGGCTTCCATTACTACGAGCAGTACTTC. Its translation: CASSQGGFHYYEQYF.

The chain combines TRBV10-3 with TRBJ1-3, with D perhaps matching TRBD1 (5 bases). CDR1 is ENHRY, CDR2 SYGVKD, per germline. This CDR3 contains 16 residues. V lost 6 bases, J lost 0 bases, and 15 bases lay in between. CDR3 protein: CAISEGASSSGNTIYF. CDR3 coding DNA: TGTGCCATCAGCGAAGGGGCTTCGAGCTCTGGAAACACCATATATTTT.

The rearrangement links TRBV13 to TRBJ2-3; D may be TRBD2 (5 bases). V lost 6 bases, J lost 2 bases, and 21 bases lay in between. The CDR3 is made up of 17 amino acids. Germline loops: CDR1 PRHDT, CDR2 FYEKMQ (reference sequence). The CDR3 DNA follows: TGTGCCAGCAGTAGAGGAGGAGGCCGCCCCTACACAGATACGCAGTATTTT. Protein: CASSRGGGRPYTDTQYF.

The genes are TRBV5-1 and TRBJ1-1, with unresolved D. Germline assignment: CDR1 SGHRS and CDR2 YFSETQ. V gave up 4 bases and J gave up 3 bases, with 4 bases separating them. The CDR3 loop spans 11 amino acids. In nucleotides, the CDR3 is TGCGCCAGCAGCGGCCACACTGAAGCTTTCTTT. Protein: CASSGHTEAFF.

This chain links TRBV7-9 with TRBJ2-3, with 10 bases aligning to TRBD2. Germline V lookup: CDR1 SEHNR, CDR2 FQNEAQ (reference sequence). The CDR3 extends over 18 amino acids. The trim removed 5 bases at V and 4 bases at J, leaving 15 bases unmatched. CDR3 loop: CASSPWFPSGSIADTQYF. As DNA, the CDR3 is TGTGCCAGCAGCCCTTGGTTTCCTAGCGGGAGCATAGCAGATACGCAGTATTTT.

The chain uses TRBV18 and TRBJ2-1, with 12 bases identical to TRBD2. The CDR3 sequence is 17 residues long. J was trimmed by 3 bases and V by 4 bases; bases with no gene match: 7. The V gene's germline CDR1 is KGHSH and CDR2 LQKENI. CDR3: CASSLNGGLAGYNEQFF. The CDR3 coding sequence is TGTGCCAGCTCACTCAACGGGGGACTAGCGGGCTACAATGAGCAGTTCTTC.

This clone was counted once. The chain is built from TRBV3-1 (or the pseudogene TRBV3-2) and TRBJ1-1, with D possibly being TRBD1 (5 bases). Germline CDR1 LGHDT, CDR2 YNNKEL (reference sequence). CDR3 length equals 13 residues. Trimming took 4 bases from V and 4 from J, leaving 10 bases between them. CDR3 DNA: TGTGCCAGCAGCCGTCAGGGTGGCACTGAAGCTTTCTTT. Its protein product is CASSRQGGTEAFF.

The chain recombines TRBV2 with TRBJ1-5, with 8 bases matching TRBD1. The V segment lost 7 bases and the J segment 6 bases; nucleotides outside the gene matches: 8. CDR1 is SNHLY and CDR2 is FYNNEI in the germline V gene. The CDR3 loop spans 14 amino acids. Here the CDR3 reads CASIGTGGSQPQHF. DNA for the CDR3: TGTGCCAGCATCGGGACAGGAGGAAGTCAGCCCCAGCATTTT.